Following are 14 T cell receptor beta chains from one sample sequenced in a study of blood T cell repertoires in COVID-19. Assay used: immunoSEQ multiplex PCR; TCRdb lists only in-frame clones, some missing. The sample contains about 220,000 clones, about 88% of which appear only once. Sequenced material: peripheral blood. The receptors stem from a woman aged 45-65 years with COVID-19, enrolled during active disease.

The chain combines TRBV9 with TRBJ2-3, with 8 bases fitting TRBD2. The CDR3 length is 16 residues. CDR1 and CDR2 (germline): SGDLS, YYNGEE. The V gene end was trimmed by 6 bases and the J gene end by 1 base; junction bases not matched to a gene: 10. Written as DNA, the CDR3 is TGTGCCAGCAACGCAAAAAGCGGGGGCCGCACAGATACGCAGTATTTT. This gives the protein CASNAKSGGRTDTQYF. Variable domain in full (rest from reference TRBV9 and TRBJ2-3): DSGVTQTPKHLITATGQRVTLRCSPRSGDLSVYWYQQSLDQGLQFLIQYYNGEERAKGNILERFSAQQFPDLHSELNLSSLELGDSALYFCASNAKSGGRTDTQYFGPGTRLTVL.

V and J are TRBV6-2 or TRBV6-3 and TRBJ1-5; 10 nucleotides line up with TRBD1. After removal of 0 bases from V and 5 bases from J, the junction contained 4 bases not matched to a gene. Germline CDR1 MNHEY, CDR2 SVGEGT. This CDR3 comprises 16 residues. DNA of the CDR3: TGTGCCAGCAGTTACTCCCCGGGACAGGGGTATCAGCCCCAGCATTTT. It encodes CASSYSPGQGYQPQHF.

The chain carries TRBV6-5 and TRBJ2-2, with 8 nucleotides matching TRBD1. Germline V lookup: CDR1 MNHEY, CDR2 SVGAGI. The CDR3 sequence is 14 residues long. Losses at the gene ends were 7 bases for V and 3 bases for J; bases not matched to a gene: 4. The CDR3 reads CASTLTGDTGELFF. The CDR3, as DNA: TGTGCCAGCACCCTGACAGGGGACACCGGGGAGCTGTTTTTT.

This clone has a handful of counts. This rearrangement joins TRBV6-2 or TRBV6-3 to TRBJ1-1; tentatively, D is TRBD1 (6 bases). V gave up 0 bases and J gave up 7 bases, with 12 bases separating them. Germline CDR1 is MNHEY and CDR2 is SVGEGT. The CDR3 spans 14 residues. The CDR3 DNA is TGTGCCAGCAGTTACTCGGGGACACAAAATGAAGCTTTCTTT. This gives the protein CASSYSGTQNEAFF.

Here the CDR3 reads CASSAQVLYGYTF. CDR3 DNA sequence: TGTGCCAGCAGCGCACAGGTTCTCTATGGCTACACCTTC. V is TRBV6-5 and J is TRBJ1-2; tentative D call: TRBD1 (5 bases). In germline, CDR1 is MNHEY, CDR2 SVGAGI. The CDR3 contains 13 residues. Trimming removed 6 bases at V and 4 bases at J, with 12 bases between.

The chain joins TRBV13 to TRBJ1-2, with 7 bases that match TRBD1. Germline-derived CDR1 and CDR2 are PRHDT and FYEKMQ (reference sequence). The CDR3 is 13 residues long. Trimming took 4 bases from V and 6 from J; bases not matched to a gene: 5. The CDR3 protein is CASSSDRFHGYTF. In DNA form, the CDR3 reads TGTGCCAGCAGCTCGGACAGGTTCCATGGCTACACCTTC.

The chain couples TRBV7-8 to TRBJ1-5, with TRBD1 as a possible D gene (5 bases). V was trimmed by 1 base and J by 9 bases, leaving 19 bases between them. CDR3 length: 16 amino acids. CDR1 and CDR2 (germline): SGHVS, FQNEAQ. CDR3 sequence (DNA): TGTGCCAGCAGCTTAGAGGGCGGGGCCCACTTGGGGCCCCAGCATTTT. Translation gives CASSLEGGAHLGPQHF.

This clone was picked up one time. The V call is TRBV6-6, the J call TRBJ1-1; 9 positions agree with TRBD1. Germline trimming cut 7 bases from V and 1 base from J; bases unmatched to any gene: 4. Germline V gene lookup returns CDR1 MNHNY and CDR2 SVGAGI (reference sequence). The CDR3 runs 14 residues. CDR3 bases: TGTGCCAGCATATTGGACAGGGGGAACACTGAAGCTTTCTTT. It codes for CASILDRGNTEAFF.

The chain recombines TRBV6-2 or TRBV6-3 with TRBJ1-1, with a weak D call TRBD1 (5 bases). Germline V lookup: CDR1 MNHEY, CDR2 SVGEGT. Trimming cost V 0 bases and J 4 bases, with 9 bases left between them. The length of the CDR3 is 14 residues. The CDR3 DNA follows: TGTGCCAGCAGTTACTCAAGGGGTCTCACTGAAGCTTTCTTT. Its protein product is CASSYSRGLTEAFF.

This clone was seen only once. The CDR3 loop reads CASSQVANYGYTF. The CDR3 DNA follows: TGTGCCAGCAGCCAAGTCGCTAACTATGGCTACACCTTC. The chain carries TRBV3-1 (or the pseudogene TRBV3-2) and TRBJ1-2; D is ambiguous. From germline, CDR1 is LGHDT and CDR2 YNNKEL (reference sequence). The CDR3 spans 13 residues. V dropped 1 base and J dropped 0 bases, with 3 bases sitting between them.

This chain connects TRBV6-5 to TRBJ1-1; D gene uncertain. The V and J ends lost 7 bases and 2 bases respectively, with 11 bases between them. The germline gives CDR1 MNHEY, CDR2 SVGAGI. The CDR3 extends over 13 amino acids. In nucleotides, the CDR3 is TGTGCCAGCATGAGGTCGGCAAACACTGAAGCTTTCTTT. Encoded protein: CASMRSANTEAFF.

This clone was observed once. The gene calls are TRBV7-2 and TRBJ1-5; 10 nucleotides match TRBD1. Losses at the gene ends were 5 bases for V and 4 bases for J; bases not matched to a gene: 5. Germline V CDR1 and CDR2: SGHTA, FQGNSA. The CDR3 is 15 residues long. The DNA of the CDR3 is TGTGCCAGCAGCCCCCGACAGGGGGCTAATCAGCCCCAGCATTTT. This codes for CASSPRQGANQPQHF.

CDR3 amino acids: CASSQEGSEPQHF. The CDR3 nucleotides read TGTGCCAGTAGTCAAGAGGGTAGTGAGCCCCAGCATTTT. The chain carries TRBV19 and TRBJ1-5, with D uncertain. In germline, CDR1 is LNHDA, CDR2 SQIVND (reference sequence). Trimming removed 5 bases at V and 8 bases at J, with 13 bases between. CDR3 length equals 13 residues. Drawing the rest from reference TRBV19 and TRBJ1-5, the complete variable domain is DGGITQSPKYLFRKEGQNVTLSCEQNLNHDAMYWYRQDPGQGLRLIYYSQIVNDFQKGDIAEGYSVSREKKESFPLTVTSAQKNPTAFYLCASSQEGSEPQHFGDGTRLSIL.

The chain recombines TRBV7-2 with TRBJ1-2, with D perhaps TRBD1 (5 bases). This CDR3 has 13 amino acids. V dropped 2 bases and J dropped 12 bases, with 16 bases sitting between them. Germline V CDR1 and CDR2: SGHTA, FQGNSA. The CDR3 DNA is TGTGCCAGCAGCTTAAGGTTCGAGGAACAGGACACCTTC. This encodes CASSLRFEEQDTF.